This T cell receptor beta chain comes out of a study of CD8+ T cells in alopecia areata. Trimming cost V 2 bases and J 4 bases, with 13 bases left between them. Germline-derived CDR1 and CDR2 are SGHRS and YFSETQ. The CDR3 totals 15 residues. The sequencing template was cDNA reverse transcribed from extracted RNA. The repertoire was sequenced with immunoSEQ multiplex PCR; TCRdb's copy has only in-frame clones and lacks some. The profile shows some 22,000 clones, about 50% of them singletons. This clone was observed a handful of times. The V gene is TRBV5-1, the J gene TRBJ2-1, with a possible D match to TRBD2 (6 bases). The clonotype was recovered from a human donor with alopecia areata. The sample comprised NKG2D-high CD8+ T cells sorted from blood. CDR3 DNA: TGCGCCAGCAGCTTTTCATTAGCGGATTACAATGAGCAGTTCTTC. Its protein is CASSFSLADYNEQFF.